Each of the 25 T cell receptor beta chains below was sequenced from the same sample in a study of blood T cell repertoires in COVID-19. Method: immunoSEQ multiplex PCR; TCRdb's copy keeps in-frame clones and lacks some. The sample includes tens of thousands of clones, about 88% of them seen just once. The sequenced material came from peripheral blood. These receptors were obtained from a woman between 50 and 59 years old with active or convalescent COVID-19.

The chain joins TRBV6-1 to TRBJ1-1; D is unresolved. Germline V gene sequence: CDR1 MNHNS, CDR2 SASEGT. Between the trimmed V and J ends, which lost 1 base and 4 bases, there was a span of 13 bases. CDR3 length equals 15 residues. The CDR3 is CASSEVSIGATEAFF. CDR3 bases: TGTGCCAGCAGTGAAGTTAGTATAGGAGCCACTGAAGCTTTCTTT.

The chain has TRBV27 and TRBJ1-2; D uncertain. V lost 8 bases to trimming and J lost 7 bases, with 11 bases between them. This CDR3 is built from 11 residues. Germline values: CDR1 MNHEY, CDR2 SMNVEV (reference sequence). The DNA of the CDR3 is TGTGCCAGCGGGTCTGAGGGTGGCTACACCTTC. It yields the protein CASGSEGGYTF.

This clone was picked up one time. The CDR3 here is CASSPQTASTLGTQYF. CDR3 bases: TGTGCCAGCAGCCCCCAGACAGCCTCTACTTTGGGGACCCAGTACTTC. The J gene is TRBJ2-5, the V gene TRBV3-1 (or the pseudogene TRBV3-2), with D possibly TRBD1 on 5 matching bases. Trimming removed 4 bases at V and 7 bases at J, with 22 bases between. The CDR3 is made up of 16 amino acids. CDR1 is LGHDT, CDR2 YNNKEL, per germline (reference sequence).

The chain recombines TRBV5-4 with TRBJ2-7; 9 positions agree with TRBD1. V lost 3 bases, J lost 2 bases, and 9 bases stayed unmatched. The length of the CDR3 is 16 residues. Germline CDR1 is SGHNT and CDR2 is YYREEE (reference sequence). The CDR3 is CASSSRRDRATYEQYF. The CDR3 DNA sequence: TGTGCCAGCAGCTCCCGTAGGGACAGGGCGACCTACGAGCAGTACTTC.

The V and J genes are TRBV6-5 and TRBJ2-7; 10 nucleotides align to TRBD2. This CDR3 comprises 13 residues. Germline V gene sequence: CDR1 MNHEY, CDR2 SVGAGI. V lost 7 bases to trimming and J lost 7 bases; unmatched junction nucleotides: 7. The DNA for the CDR3 is TGTGCCAGCATACCCAGCGGGAGGGGAGAGCAGTACTTC. It yields the protein CASIPSGRGEQYF.

V usage is TRBV24-1 and J usage is TRBJ2-1, with 14 positions matching TRBD2. The CDR3 runs to 15 residues. Losses at the gene ends were 4 bases for V and 9 bases for J; bases not matched to a gene: 4. Germline V CDR1 and CDR2: KGHDR, SFDVKD. CDR3 sequence: CATSDPGTSGSEQFF. The DNA of the CDR3 is TGTGCCACCAGTGACCCCGGGACTAGCGGGAGTGAGCAGTTCTTC.

This clone was found once. The V call is TRBV20-1, the J call TRBJ1-5; no clear D. V dropped 3 bases and J dropped 4 bases, with 16 bases sitting between them. CDR1 DFQATT and CDR2 SNEGSKA come from the germline V gene (reference sequence). The CDR3 spans 15 residues. The CDR3 region has the DNA TGCAGTGCTAGTTTGAGCGGAAGAGGAAATCAGCCCCAGCATTTT. This gives the protein CSASLSGRGNQPQHF.

The sample holds one count of this clone. A read error may account for a junction end that differs from germline. The V call is TRBV5-5, the J call TRBJ2-7; D is perhaps TRBD2 (5 bases). From germline, CDR1 is SGHKS and CDR2 YYEKEE (reference sequence). This CDR3 has 15 residues. The CDR3 spells CASSLGRVDSSEQYF. CDR3 DNA sequence: TGTGCCAGCAGCTTAGGGCGGGTCGATTCCTCCGAGCAGTACTTC.

The chain employs TRBV12-3 or TRBV12-4 and TRBJ2-2, with D hard to call. The germline V and J ends were trimmed by 3 bases and 3 bases, with 5 bases remaining between them. This CDR3 comprises 13 residues. CDR3 bases: TGTGCCAGCAGTTTGTTCGACACCGGGGAGCTGTTTTTT. It translates to CASSLFDTGELFF.

The rearrangement links TRBV4-1 to TRBJ1-1; 10 positions match TRBD1. The CDR3 extends over 15 amino acids. The germline V gene has CDR1 MGHRA and CDR2 YSYEKL. The ends lost 1 base at V and 3 bases at J; junction bases unmatched: 2. CDR3 protein: CASSQGQGAHTEAFF. The CDR3 region has the DNA TGCGCCAGCAGCCAAGGACAGGGGGCTCACACTGAAGCTTTCTTT.

V and J are TRBV5-1 and TRBJ1-2; D call uncertain. Trimming removed 0 bases from V and 8 bases from J, with 11 bases in between. Germline V gene lookup returns CDR1 SGHRS and CDR2 YFSETQ. The CDR3 length is 13 residues. The CDR3 sequence: CASSLEGSSGYTF. CDR3 DNA sequence: TGCGCCAGCAGCTTGGAAGGTAGCTCCGGCTACACCTTC.

This clone was seen more than once but under ten times. The CDR3: CASSPRGGTEAFF. The CDR3 region has the DNA TGTGCCAGCAGTCCCAGGGGTGGAACTGAAGCTTTCTTT. The rearrangement links TRBV27 to TRBJ1-1; a weak D match, TRBD1 (6 bases). V was cut by 5 bases and J by 5 bases, with 12 bases left in between. Germline values: CDR1 MNHEY, CDR2 SMNVEV (reference sequence). The CDR3 contains 13 residues.

This chain connects TRBV6-1 to TRBJ2-1; 8 bases fit TRBD2. The germline V gene encodes CDR1 MNHNS and CDR2 SASEGT. Unmatched junction bases numbered 3, after V lost 0 bases and J lost 5 bases. This CDR3 has 15 amino acids. CDR3 sequence: CASSEAGTRDNEQFF. The CDR3 region has the DNA TGTGCCAGCAGTGAAGCCGGGACTAGGGACAATGAGCAGTTCTTC.

The rearrangement joins TRBV7-6 to TRBJ2-7; TRBD1 matches 10 bases. V was pared by 4 bases and J by 5 bases, with 8 bases of the junction left unmatched. In germline, CDR1 is SGHVS, CDR2 FNYEAQ. The CDR3 is 15 amino acids. The CDR3 protein is CASSSWGQGKDEQYF. The DNA for the CDR3 is TGTGCCAGCAGCTCCTGGGGACAGGGGAAGGACGAGCAGTACTTC.

V gene TRBV3-1 (or the pseudogene TRBV3-2) combines with J gene TRBJ1-2; no definite D call. Germline V gives CDR1 LGHDT, CDR2 YNNKEL (reference sequence). CDR3 length equals 12 residues. V dropped 3 bases and J dropped 7 bases, with 9 bases sitting between them. The CDR3 reads CASSHGDTGYTF. Written as DNA, the CDR3 is TGTGCCAGCAGCCACGGGGATACTGGCTACACCTTC.

The V gene is TRBV9, the J gene TRBJ2-1, with 9 bases that match TRBD2. From germline, CDR1 is SGDLS and CDR2 YYNGEE. The CDR3 has 18 residues. V was clipped by 4 bases and J by 6 bases; unmatched bases: 17. The CDR3, as DNA: TGTGCCAGCAGCTCCCCCCCCGGAGGTAGCGGGAGAGGCAATGAGCAGTTCTTC. Translated, it gives CASSSPPGGSGRGNEQFF. The variable domain in full, with the rest retrieved from reference TRBV9 and TRBJ2-1, is DSGVTQTPKHLITATGQRVTLRCSPRSGDLSVYWYQQSLDQGLQFLIQYYNGEERAKGNILERFSAQQFPDLHSELNLSSLELGDSALYFCASSSPPGGSGRGNEQFFGPGTRLTVL.

The genes are TRBV29-1 and TRBJ1-4; D possibly corresponds to TRBD1 (6 bases). The CDR3 runs to 17 residues. The germline V gene has CDR1 SQVTM and CDR2 ANQGSEA. V was trimmed by 7 bases and J by 0 bases, leaving 21 bases between them. CDR3 loop: CSAGWQGPVSTNEKLFF. The CDR3 DNA sequence: TGCAGCGCTGGTTGGCAGGGGCCCGTTTCAACTAATGAAAAACTGTTTTTT.

The gene calls are TRBV29-1 and TRBJ2-3, with D perhaps matching TRBD1 (6 bases). V was trimmed by 0 bases and J by 6 bases, leaving 16 bases between them. Germline values: CDR1 SQVTM, CDR2 ANQGSEA. There are 15 residues in the CDR3. CDR3 nucleotides: TGCAGCGTTGAAGACCGGACAGTGGCGCCGGATACGCAGTATTTT. Protein: CSVEDRTVAPDTQYF.

This clone is a singleton in its sample. J is TRBJ2-7 and V is TRBV5-1, with a weak D call TRBD2 (5 bases). CDR3 length: 14 amino acids. Trimming left V 1 base short and J 6 bases short, with 14 bases between. CDR1 and CDR2 from the germline V gene are SGHRS and YFSETQ. Written as DNA, the CDR3 is TGCGCCAGCAGCTTGCGGGTTAGCGACGGCGAGCAGTACTTC. This codes for CASSLRVSDGEQYF.

The V gene is TRBV11-2, the J gene TRBJ2-7, with D perhaps matching TRBD1 (5 bases). V lost 2 bases to trimming and J lost 4 bases, with 12 bases between them. Germline loops: CDR1 SGHAT, CDR2 FQNNGV. The CDR3 spans 14 residues. The CDR3 sequence: CASSLNPQGYEQYF. The CDR3 DNA reads as TGTGCCAGCAGCTTAAACCCGCAGGGTTACGAGCAGTACTTC.

The V call is TRBV30, the J call TRBJ2-1; 14 bases map to TRBD2. V lost 7 bases, J lost 0 bases, and 14 bases stayed unmatched. The CDR3 has 19 amino acids. Germline-derived CDR1 and CDR2 are GTSNPN and SVGIG (reference sequence). CDR3 in amino acids: CAFTWTGTSGRSSYNEQFF. CDR3 DNA: TGTGCCTTCACCTGGACAGGGACTAGCGGGAGAAGCTCCTACAATGAGCAGTTCTTC.

This chain links TRBV6-6 with TRBJ2-7; 7 positions agree with TRBD2. Trimming took 6 bases from V and 4 from J; bases not matched to a gene: 0. The CDR3 loop spans 11 amino acids. Germline V gives CDR1 MNHNY, CDR2 SVGAGI (reference sequence). The CDR3 DNA reads as TGTGCCAGCAGCGGGGGGTACGAGCAGTACTTC. Protein: CASSGGYEQYF.

The rearrangement uses TRBV9 and TRBJ2-7; D remains ambiguous. This CDR3 is built from 13 residues. Germline V CDR1 and CDR2: SGDLS, YYNGEE. The V gene lost 0 bases and the J gene lost 6 bases, with 10 bases spanning the gap. CDR3 sequence: CASSVASGPEQYF. The CDR3 nucleotides are TGTGCCAGCAGCGTAGCGTCTGGGCCCGAGCAGTACTTC.

This chain connects TRBV11-2 to TRBJ2-5, with D possibly TRBD2 on 6 matching bases. This CDR3 contains 14 residues. Deletions cut 5 bases from V and 4 bases from J, with 14 bases between. Germline CDR1 reads SGHAT; CDR2 reads FQNNGV. CDR3 DNA: TGTGCCAGCAGCAGCAGGGACTGGGGAGAGACCCAGTACTTC. This gives the protein CASSSRDWGETQYF.

The CDR3 protein is CASSAGTGWETQYF. In DNA form, the CDR3 reads TGTGCCAGCAGCGCCGGGACAGGGTGGGAGACCCAGTACTTC. The chain couples TRBV9 to TRBJ2-5; 9 bases agree with TRBD1. Trimming at V came to 3 bases and at J to 5 bases, leaving 5 bases not matched to a gene. The germline gives CDR1 SGDLS, CDR2 YYNGEE. This CDR3 has 14 amino acids. Looking up the rest from reference TRBV9 and TRBJ2-5 gives the full variable domain: DSGVTQTPKHLITATGQRVTLRCSPRSGDLSVYWYQQSLDQGLQFLIQYYNGEERAKGNILERFSAQQFPDLHSELNLSSLELGDSALYFCASSAGTGWETQYFGPGTRLLVL.